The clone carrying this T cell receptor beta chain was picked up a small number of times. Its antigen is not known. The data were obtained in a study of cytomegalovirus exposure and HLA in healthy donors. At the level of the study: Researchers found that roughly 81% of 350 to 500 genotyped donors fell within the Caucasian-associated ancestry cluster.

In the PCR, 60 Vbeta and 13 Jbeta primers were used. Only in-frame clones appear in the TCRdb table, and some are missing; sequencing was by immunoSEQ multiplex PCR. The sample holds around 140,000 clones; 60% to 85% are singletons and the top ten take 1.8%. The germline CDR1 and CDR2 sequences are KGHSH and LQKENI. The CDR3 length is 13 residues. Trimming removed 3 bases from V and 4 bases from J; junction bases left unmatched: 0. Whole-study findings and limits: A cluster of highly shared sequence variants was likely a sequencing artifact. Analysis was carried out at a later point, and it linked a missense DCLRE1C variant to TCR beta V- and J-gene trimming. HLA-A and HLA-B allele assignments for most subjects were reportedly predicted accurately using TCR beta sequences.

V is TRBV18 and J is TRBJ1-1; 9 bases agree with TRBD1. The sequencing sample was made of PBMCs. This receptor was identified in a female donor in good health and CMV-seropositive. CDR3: CASSPGQGTEAFF. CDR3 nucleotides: TGTGCCAGCTCACCGGGACAGGGCACTGAAGCTTTCTTT.